These T cell receptor beta chains were read from a single sample in a study of human T cells and chemical hapten exposure. TCRdb recomputed calls from the RACE reads with MiXCR, one row per CDR3 protein. The sample lists about 90,000 distinct CDR3 sequences, roughly 11% occurring once. This material consisted of whole blood, taken in connection with sensitization to the hapten diphenylcyclopropenone (DPC). The receptors were sampled from a woman in her twenties or thirties with alopecia areata. Some clones in this sample may be carry-over from other donors' samples. CDR3s include the opening cysteine and the closing phenylalanine or tryptophan. Each record gives: V gene, clone size, J gene, D gene, CDR3 DNA, CDR3 protein. D genes are given only for firm matches. Only part of the rows carry a size: once, few, many, or a class if the clone is expanded.

TRBV28	few	TRBJ1-3	NA	TGTGCCAGCAGTCTCCAGGACCCTGGAAACACCATATATTTT	CASSLQDPGNTIYF
TRBV11-2	NA	TRBJ1-2	NA	TGTGCCAGCAGCTTAACGGACAACGCTAACTATGGCTACACCTTC	CASSLTDNANYGYTF
TRBV29-1	NA	TRBJ1-3	TRBD1	TGCAGCGTCTTGGATTCGGACAGGGAGGATTTAAAAGGAAACACCATATATTTT	CSVLDSDREDLKGNTIYF
TRBV20-1	many	TRBJ2-6	TRBD2	TGCAGTGCGGGGGGGACCGGGGCCAACGTCCTGACTTTC	CSAGGTGANVLTF
TRBV28	NA	TRBJ1-1	NA	TGTGCCAGCAGTCACGGGGTCACCGATGAAGCTTTCTTT	CASSHGVTDEAFF
TRBV20-1	NA	TRBJ2-3	NA	TGCAGTGCCGATAGCGCACAGAATCCCACAGATACGCAGTATTTT	CSADSAQNPTDTQYF
TRBV3-1	many	TRBJ1-1	NA	TGTGCCAGCAGCCAAGACAGGGTGAAAACTGAAGCTTTCTTT	CASSQDRVKTEAFF
TRBV7-8	many	TRBJ2-5	TRBD1	TGTGCCAGCAGCTTCAGAGACCGGGACAGGGGGGAGACCCAGTACTTC	CASSFRDRDRGETQYF
TRBV19	few	TRBJ1-1	NA	TGTGCCAGTAGTATATCGTGGCGGACGAACACTGAAGCTTTCTTT	CASSISWRTNTEAFF
TRBV4-3	many	TRBJ2-7	TRBD2	TGCGCCAGCAGCCAAGGGGTAGCGGGCCCAAGCTCCTACGAGCAGTACTTC	CASSQGVAGPSSYEQYF
TRBV27	many	TRBJ2-1	NA	TGTGCCAGCAGTTTAGCACCCCCGGGACTTTATTACAATGAGCAGTTCTTC	CASSLAPPGLYYNEQFF
TRBV28	NA	TRBJ1-1	TRBD1	TGTGCCAGCAGTATTGGGACAGGGTTGTACACTGAAGCTTTCTTT	CASSIGTGLYTEAFF
TRBV20-1	many	TRBJ2-2	NA	TGCAGTGTTGGCAGATCCTCGAACACCGGGGAGCTGTTTTTT	CSVGRSSNTGELFF
TRBV6-5	many	TRBJ2-3	NA	TGTGCCAGCAGTTCTTACTACAGGGCTAGCACAGATACGCAGTATTTT	CASSSYYRASTDTQYF
TRBV12-3/TRBV12-4	few	TRBJ2-1	NA	TGTGCCAGCCGAACGTCGTCGGGGGCTGACAATGAGCAGTTCTTC	CASRTSSGADNEQFF
TRBV6-5	many	TRBJ1-4	NA	TGTGCCAGCAGTTCTTCCCAGGCCTCTAATGAAAAACTGTTTTTT	CASSSSQASNEKLFF
TRBV29-1	few	TRBJ2-4	NA	TGCAGCGTTGAAGTAGGGTCCGGGGAAAACATTCAGTACTTC	CSVEVGSGENIQYF
TRBV4-2	many	TRBJ2-1	TRBD2	TGTGCCAGCAGCCAAGATGGGACTAGCGGGAGTTTTGAGCAGTTCTTC	CASSQDGTSGSFEQFF
TRBV28	NA	TRBJ2-3	NA	TGTGCCAGCAGTTCAGGCAGCTTCACAGATACGCAGTATTTT	CASSSGSFTDTQYF
TRBV9	NA	TRBJ2-4	NA	TGTGCCAGCTCGGAACAGCTAGCCAAAAACATTAAGTACTTC	CASSEQLAKNIKYF